One and the same sample provided the 4 T cell receptor beta chains below, sequenced in a study of long-term antiretroviral therapy in people with HIV. Survey-level immunoSEQ v3.0 assays were run. The repertoire was sequenced with immunoSEQ multiplex PCR; TCRdb's copy has only in-frame clones and lacks some. The table includes about 31,000 clones, less than 90% detected once. Here the sequenced sample was unsorted PBMCs, taken about 5 years before starting antiretroviral therapy. All receptors come from a man aged 45-65 years with HIV.

This clone appeared once. The chain recombines TRBV9 with TRBJ2-1; no clear D. Germline-derived CDR1 and CDR2 are SGDLS and YYNGEE. The CDR3 covers 15 residues. Trimming removed 3 bases from V and 0 bases from J, with 10 bases in between. This CDR3 is CASSGRVPSYNEQFF. The CDR3 DNA reads TGTGCCAGCAGCGGTCGTGTTCCCTCCTACAATGAGCAGTTCTTC.

Here the CDR3 DNA reads TGTGCCAGCAGCTTGGGAGGGACTGACACCATATATTTT. As protein: CASSLGGTDTIYF. The chain recombines TRBV5-6 with TRBJ1-3; a weak D match, TRBD1 (5 bases). CDR1 and CDR2 (germline): SGHDT, YYEEEE. The CDR3 covers 13 residues. Trimming stripped 0 bases from V and 8 bases from J, with 9 bases between.

The chain uses TRBV29-1 and TRBJ2-1, with D uncertain. CDR1 is SQVTM and CDR2 is ANQGSEA in the germline V gene. V lost 2 bases to trimming and J lost 7 bases, with 18 bases between them. The CDR3 has 15 residues. In DNA form, the CDR3 reads TGCAGCGTTGAACTTTGGGCCTACGCGACGAATGAGCAGTTCTTC. Its protein product is CSVELWAYATNEQFF.

The chain is built from TRBV18 and TRBJ2-7; 9 bases agree with TRBD1. CDR3 length: 17 residues. The V segment lost 3 bases and the J segment 4 bases; nucleotides outside the gene matches: 13. The germline CDR1 and CDR2 sequences are KGHSH and LQKENI. CDR3 nucleotides: TGTGCCAGCTCACCCGAAGACTTAGGGACAGGGAGTTACGAGCAGTACTTC. This sequence encodes CASSPEDLGTGSYEQYF.